Presented here are 32 T cell receptor beta chains from one specimen sequenced in a study of T cells in Graves' hyperthyroidism and ophthalmopathy. From RNA transcripts, TCR beta CDR3 regions were amplified. HTBI primers were used for first-round RT-PCR of the TCR CDR3. TCRdb processed the multiplex PCR reads anew with MiXCR; each CDR3 protein has one entry. The table has fewer than 300,000 distinct CDR3 sequences, 20% to 25% seen once. The sequenced sample consisted of blood. The origin of the receptors is a man in his forties with Graves' hyperthyroidism that later progressed to Graves' ophthalmopathy.

The rearrangement joins TRBV4-1 to TRBJ2-4, with TRBD2 matching 12 bases. V shed 4 bases and J 8 bases; nucleotides not matched to a gene: 12. This CDR3 region has 17 residues. Germline V gene lookup returns CDR1 MGHRA and CDR2 YSYEKL. CDR3 in amino acids: CASSRGLAGREKDIQYF. CDR3 DNA sequence: TGCGCCAGCAGCCGCGGACTAGCGGGACGGGAAAAAGACATTCAGTACTTC.

Here the CDR3 reads CASSSNPGQENYGYTF. CDR3 sequence (DNA): TGCGCCAGCAGCTCCAATCCGGGACAGGAAAACTATGGCTACACCTTC. This rearrangement joins TRBV5-1 to TRBJ1-2, with 8 bases identical to TRBD1. V dropped 3 bases and J dropped 2; count of bases not matched to a gene: 9. The CDR3 has 16 residues. From germline, CDR1 is SGHRS and CDR2 YFSETQ.

Ten or more counts support this clonotype. CDR3 coding DNA: TGCGCCAGCAGCTCCGGGACAGACTCCTATGGCTACACCTTC. This translates into CASSSGTDSYGYTF. The J gene is TRBJ1-2, the V gene TRBV5-1, with TRBD1 matching over 7 bases. The germline V gene encodes CDR1 SGHRS and CDR2 YFSETQ. Unmatched junction bases numbered 6, after V lost 3 bases and J lost 4 bases. The CDR3 sequence is 14 residues long.

The chain couples TRBV28 to TRBJ2-7, with D perhaps matching TRBD2 (5 bases). This CDR3 has 16 residues. Trimming removed 6 bases from V and 3 bases from J, with 21 bases in between. Germline assignment: CDR1 MDHEN and CDR2 SYDVKM. The CDR3 nucleotides are TGTGCCAGCAGCCCAGATAGTGGACTTTTGAACTACGAGCAGTACTTC. Amino acid sequence: CASSPDSGLLNYEQYF.

The table lists this clonotype with a count of one. V gene TRBV5-1 combines with J gene TRBJ2-2; the match to TRBD1 covers 11 bases. The J segment lost 5 bases and the V segment lost 4 bases, leaving 10 bases of the junction unmatched. The CDR3 sequence is 17 residues long. Germline V gene sequence: CDR1 SGHRS, CDR2 YFSETQ. CDR3 residues: CASSVHRTGGVTGELFF. The DNA of the CDR3 is TGCGCCAGCAGCGTACACCGGACAGGGGGCGTTACCGGGGAGCTGTTTTTT.

This clonotype appeared a few times. A junction boundary mismatches the germline segment, possibly from a read error. This chain links TRBV6-2 or TRBV6-3 with TRBJ2-1, with 8 positions matching TRBD2. The germline CDR1 and CDR2 sequences are MNHEY and SVGEGT. The CDR3 consists of 17 residues. The CDR3 spells CASSEKRRTSSHNEQFF. CDR3 nucleotide sequence: TGTGCCAGCAGCGAGAAGCGCAGGACTAGCTCCCACAATGAGCAGTTCTTC.

This clonotype was seen many times. V and J are TRBV3-1 and TRBJ1-1; D might be TRBD1 (5 bases). Trimming removed 9 bases from V and 7 bases from J, with 24 bases in between. The CDR3 length is 15 residues. From germline, CDR1 is LGHDT and CDR2 YNNKEL (reference sequence). This CDR3 is CASSIGGFGLDEAFF. The CDR3 region has the DNA TGTGCCAGTAGTATCGGGGGTTTCGGGCTTGATGAAGCTTTCTTT.

This clonotype was counted many times. The genes are TRBV4-1 and TRBJ1-5; 12 bases map to TRBD1. This CDR3 region has 19 residues. Per the germline V gene, CDR1 is MGHRA and CDR2 is YSYEKL. The junction had 7 bases not matched to a gene; V was cut back by 1 base and J by 0 bases. CDR3 region: CASSQGGQGAFYSNQPQHF. In DNA, the CDR3 is TGCGCCAGCAGCCAAGGGGGACAGGGGGCGTTTTATAGCAATCAGCCCCAGCATTTT.

This clonotype was counted ten times or more. The chain couples TRBV28 to TRBJ1-5; 9 bases agree with TRBD1. CDR1 and CDR2 from the germline V gene are MDHEN and SYDVKM. V gave up 6 bases and J gave up 7 bases; unmatched junction bases: 10. This CDR3 has 15 residues. CDR3 in DNA: TGTGCCAGCAGGGGGGGACAGGGCTTGGGCCAGCCCCAGCATTTT. It encodes CASRGGQGLGQPQHF.

This clonotype has at least ten counts. The chain links TRBV18 to TRBJ2-4; the match to TRBD1 covers 9 bases. CDR3 length: 16 amino acids. Germline CDR1 and CDR2: KGHSH and LQKENI. The V gene end was trimmed by 0 bases and the J gene end by 3 bases; junction bases not matched to a gene: 3. The CDR3 coding sequence is TGTGCCAGCTCACCACCGGGACAGGGAAACAAAAACATTCAGTACTTC. It yields the protein CASSPPGQGNKNIQYF. The full variable domain, with the rest looked up from reference TRBV18 and TRBJ2-4, is NAGVMQNPRHLVRRRGQEARLRCSPMKGHSHVYWYRQLPEEGLKFMVYLQKENIIDESGMPKERFSAEFPKEGPSILRIQQVVRGDSAAYFCASSPPGQGNKNIQYFGAGTRLSVL.

This clonotype was detected many times. V gene TRBV28 combines with J gene TRBJ2-7; 9 bases align to TRBD2. The CDR3 consists of 15 residues. The ends lost 5 bases at V and 5 bases at J; junction bases unmatched: 10. The germline CDR1 and CDR2 sequences are MDHEN and SYDVKM. The CDR3 DNA reads TGTGCCAGCAGTGCGGGGGGGAGCAGGGTGAACGAGCAGTACTTC. Translating gives CASSAGGSRVNEQYF.

Ten or more counts support this clonotype. The chain recombines TRBV19 with TRBJ2-6; no firm D call. The V end lost 5 bases, the J end lost 0 bases, and 11 bases lay between the germline ends. The CDR3 is 16 residues long. Germline lookup yields CDR1 LNHDA and CDR2 SQIVND (reference sequence). The CDR3: CASSPRRSSGANVLTF. The CDR3 nucleotides read TGTGCCAGTAGTCCCCGACGGTCCTCTGGGGCCAACGTCCTGACTTTC. Drawing the rest from reference TRBV19 and TRBJ2-6, the complete variable domain is DGGITQSPKYLFRKEGQNVTLSCEQNLNHDAMYWYRQDPGQGLRLIYYSQIVNDFQKGDIAEGYSVSREKKESFPLTVTSAQKNPTAFYLCASSPRRSSGANVLTFGAGSRLTVL.

The gene calls are TRBV20-1 and TRBJ2-7; tentatively, D is TRBD2 (6 bases). Per the germline V gene, CDR1 is DFQATT and CDR2 is SNEGSKA (reference sequence). There are 14 residues in the CDR3. V lost 5 bases and J 3 bases, leaving 17 bases between the germline ends. The CDR3 here is CSADPARLDYEQYF. CDR3 nucleotide sequence: TGCAGTGCTGACCCGGCCAGACTAGACTACGAGCAGTACTTC.

This clonotype was recorded many times. Just one base apart from a much larger clone, this may be a read error. CDR3 region: CAITLDRGGSGYGYTF. The CDR3 DNA follows: TGTGCCATCACCCTAGACAGGGGCGGTTCGGGCTATGGCTACACCTTC. The genes are TRBV10-3 and TRBJ1-2; TRBD1 matches 8 bases. Germline-derived CDR1 and CDR2 are ENHRY and SYGVKD. There are 16 residues in the CDR3. Trimming removed 7 bases from V and 4 bases from J; junction bases left unmatched: 14.

This clonotype has ten or more counts. This chain uses TRBV14 with TRBJ1-5; D may be TRBD1 (5 bases). Germline V gives CDR1 SGHDN, CDR2 FVKESK. CDR3 length equals 13 residues. The V end lost 1 base, the J end lost 11 bases, and 12 bases lay between the germline ends. CDR3 DNA sequence: TGTGCCAGCAGCCAAGGGACACATTCGACCCAGCATTTT. Residues: CASSQGTHSTQHF.

This clonotype was seen at least ten times. The V call is TRBV7-9, the J call TRBJ2-7, with D tentatively TRBD1 or TRBD2 (5 bases each). CDR1 SEHNR and CDR2 FQNEAQ come from the germline V gene (reference sequence). The CDR3 spans 15 residues. Trimming took off 5 bases at V and 1 base at J, with 15 bases between the two ends. Here the CDR3 DNA reads TGTGCCAGCAGCACACACTGGGACGGATCCTACGAGCAGTACTTC. This encodes CASSTHWDGSYEQYF.

The chain uses TRBV12-3 or TRBV12-4 and TRBJ2-7, with TRBD1 identical over 7 bases. The CDR3 has 15 residues. The ends lost 0 bases at V and 0 bases at J; junction bases unmatched: 2. The CDR3 DNA is TGTGCCAGCAGTTTAGCGGGACAGCTCTCCTACGAGCAGTACTTC. This gives the protein CASSLAGQLSYEQYF.

This clonotype was picked up many times. This chain joins TRBV9 and TRBJ1-1, with D hard to call. The CDR3 is made up of 15 amino acids. Germline assignment: CDR1 SGDLS and CDR2 YYNGEE. With 0 bases removed from V and 3 bases from J, the gap between germline ends came to 12 bases. CDR3 protein: CASSVEQNPDTEAFF. Written as DNA, the CDR3 is TGTGCCAGCAGCGTAGAACAGAACCCTGACACTGAAGCTTTCTTT.

This clonotype has a count of ten or more. The chain has TRBV11-2 and TRBJ2-2; D ambiguous. The length of the CDR3 is 14 residues. Germline loops: CDR1 SGHAT, CDR2 FQNNGV. The germline V and J ends were trimmed by 4 bases and 4 bases, with 10 bases remaining between them. Written as DNA, the CDR3 is TGTGCCAGCAGCTCCCCTAGGGTCACCGGGGAGCTGTTTTTT. Its translation: CASSSPRVTGELFF. Full variable domain (rest looked up from reference TRBV11-2 and TRBJ2-2): EAGVAQSPRYKIIEKRQSVAFWCNPISGHATLYWYQQILGQGPKLLIQFQNNGVVDDSQLPKDRFSAERLKGVDSTLKIQPAKLEDSAVYLCASSSPRVTGELFFGEGSRLTVL.

This clonotype was seen ten or more times. The chain recombines TRBV9 with TRBJ1-2, with D unresolved. This CDR3 is 15 amino acids long. V was clipped by 0 bases and J by 4 bases, with 13 bases between them. Per germline, CDR1 SGDLS and CDR2 YYNGEE. The CDR3 loop reads CASSVEGRATYGYTF. Here the CDR3 DNA reads TGTGCCAGCAGCGTAGAAGGGAGAGCTACCTATGGCTACACCTTC. The whole variable domain, remainder taken from reference TRBV9 and TRBJ1-2, is DSGVTQTPKHLITATGQRVTLRCSPRSGDLSVYWYQQSLDQGLQFLIQYYNGEERAKGNILERFSAQQFPDLHSELNLSSLELGDSALYFCASSVEGRATYGYTFGSGTRLTVV.

This clonotype was seen ten or more times. The V and J genes are TRBV27 and TRBJ2-2; maybe TRBD1 (6 bases). V was clipped by 3 bases and J by 4 bases, with 12 bases between them. The CDR3 extends over 15 amino acids. Germline CDR1 is MNHEY and CDR2 is SMNVEV (reference sequence). CDR3 region: CASSLRLQGTGELFF. The CDR3 DNA is TGTGCCAGCAGTTTGAGGTTACAGGGCACCGGGGAGCTGTTTTTT.

The table lists this clonotype with many counts. The rearrangement uses TRBV20-1 and TRBJ2-5, with 7 bases identical to TRBD2. The CDR3 extends over 15 amino acids. After removal of 3 bases from V and 2 bases from J, the junction contained 9 bases not matched to a gene. From germline, CDR1 is DFQATT and CDR2 SNEGSKA (reference sequence). CDR3 sequence reads: CSARDGRHLQETQYF. The CDR3 DNA reads TGCAGTGCTAGGGACGGGAGGCACCTTCAAGAGACCCAGTACTTC.

This chain links TRBV9 with TRBJ2-5, with a possible D match to TRBD2 (6 bases). Germline CDR1 is SGDLS and CDR2 is YYNGEE. This CDR3 has 16 residues. Between the trimmed V and J ends, which lost 0 bases and 5 bases, there was a span of 17 bases. CDR3 region: CASSVDAMGGLETQYF. The CDR3 DNA reads as TGTGCCAGCAGCGTAGATGCGATGGGAGGTCTTGAGACCCAGTACTTC.

This chain joins TRBV11-3 and TRBJ2-7; tentatively, D is TRBD2 (5 bases). The CDR3 covers 15 residues. V gave up 2 bases and J gave up 3 bases, with 14 bases separating them. Germline assignment: CDR1 SGHNT and CDR2 YENEEA. CDR3: CASSLRSSINYEQYF. CDR3 DNA sequence: TGTGCCAGCAGCTTAAGGTCTAGCATCAACTACGAGCAGTACTTC.

This clonotype was picked up many times. The chain combines TRBV10-3 with TRBJ1-2; perhaps TRBD1 as D (5 bases). CDR1 ENHRY and CDR2 SYGVKD come from the germline V gene. The CDR3 consists of 12 residues. The V and J ends lost 6 bases and 2 bases respectively, with 7 bases between them. CDR3 loop: CAISGGNYGYTF. CDR3 coding DNA: TGTGCCATCAGCGGGGGAAACTATGGCTACACCTTC.

This clonotype showed up just a few times. The V and J genes are TRBV12-3 or TRBV12-4 and TRBJ2-7; the match to TRBD2 covers 8 bases. Trimming took 5 bases from V and 6 from J; bases not matched to a gene: 9. The CDR3 has 14 amino acids. Written as DNA, the CDR3 is TGTGCCAGCAGTCCGAGCGGGAGCAACAGCGAGCAGTACTTC. Protein product: CASSPSGSNSEQYF.

This chain links TRBV6-1 with TRBJ1-5; D might be TRBD1 (5 bases). This CDR3 is built from 15 residues. V lost 6 bases, J lost 3 bases, and 15 bases lay in between. In germline, CDR1 is MNHNS, CDR2 SASEGT. The CDR3 sequence: CASSPRGGNNQPQHF. In nucleotides, the CDR3 is TGTGCCAGCAGCCCTCGGGGGGGTAACAATCAGCCCCAGCATTTT.

This clonotype has at least ten counts. The chain has TRBV19 and TRBJ2-2; D might be TRBD1 (5 bases). The germline gives CDR1 LNHDA, CDR2 SQIVND (reference sequence). Trimming cost V 3 bases and J 6 bases, with 14 bases left between them. The CDR3 covers 15 residues. CDR3 in amino acids: CASSILRGAPGELFF. DNA of the CDR3: TGTGCCAGTAGTATTTTACGTGGGGCGCCCGGGGAGCTGTTTTTT.

The V and J genes are TRBV6-1 and TRBJ1-2, with 9 bases aligning to TRBD1. Germline lookup yields CDR1 MNHNS and CDR2 SASEGT. The CDR3 loop spans 17 amino acids. The junction had 15 bases not matched to a gene; V was cut back by 6 bases and J by 4 bases. The CDR3 region has the DNA TGTGCCAGCAGAGTGGGACAGGGCGTTATTCGATTCTATGGCTACACCTTC. Its translation is CASRVGQGVIRFYGYTF.

This clonotype showed up many times. The chain has TRBV29-1 and TRBJ2-5, with TRBD2 identical over 13 bases. CDR1 and CDR2 (germline): SQVTM, ANQGSEA. With V trimmed by 7 bases and J by 4 bases, 6 bases remained unmatched. The CDR3 is 14 residues long. CDR3 DNA sequence: TGCAGCGCTCGGGGACTAGCGGGAATAGAGACCCAGTACTTC. This codes for CSARGLAGIETQYF.

This clonotype came up many times. The J gene is TRBJ2-5, the V gene TRBV20-1; 7 bases match TRBD2. The junction had 15 bases not matched to a gene; V was cut back by 4 bases and J by 4 bases. The CDR3 length is 16 residues. Germline values: CDR1 DFQATT, CDR2 SNEGSKA (reference sequence). This chain's CDR3 is CSATGLAGVMIETQYF. In DNA form, the CDR3 reads TGCAGTGCTACTGGCTTGGCGGGAGTGATGATAGAGACCCAGTACTTC.

The chain employs TRBV6-2 or TRBV6-3 and TRBJ1-3; weak D call: TRBD1 (5 bases). CDR1 is MNHEY, CDR2 SVGEGT, per germline. Trimming took 2 bases from V and 0 from J, leaving 11 bases between them. This CDR3 comprises 16 residues. CDR3 amino acids: CASSYEDNLSGNTIYF. Here the CDR3 DNA reads TGTGCCAGCAGTTACGAGGACAACCTCTCTGGAAACACCATATATTTT.